Presented here are 27 T cell receptor beta chains from one specimen sequenced in a study of vaccination and CD4 T cells after COVID-19. Sequence data for DNA of cultured CD4+ T cells were generated by the Oncomine TCR Beta short-read assay. TCRdb ran MiXCR on the PCR reads and lists one entry per CDR3 protein. This table holds some 12,000 distinct CDR3 sequences, 55% to 65% found once. Treatment: roughly 10-day PBMC culture with coronavirus spike peptide pools or control peptides (ViraFEST assay). No antigens are known for them. The source material was CD4+ T cells from blood, cultured in vitro, sampled before SARS-CoV-2 vaccination. Receptor source: a human donor who had recovered from COVID-19.

The chain has TRBV28 and TRBJ2-5, with 7 bases fitting TRBD2. J was trimmed by 5 bases and V by 3 bases; bases with no gene match: 21. The CDR3 extends over 19 amino acids. Per the germline V gene, CDR1 is MDHEN and CDR2 is SYDVKM. The CDR3 nucleotides read TGTGCCAGCAGTTTTTCCAACCCCTTTTTCGCGGGAGTGGGGGAGACCCAGTACTTC. The encoded protein is CASSFSNPFFAGVGETQYF.

In this sample, this clonotype turned up a few times. The J gene is TRBJ2-1, the V gene TRBV10-2, with 7 bases fitting TRBD1. J lost 10 bases, V lost 0 bases, and 6 bases had no gene match. Germline V gene data show CDR1 as WSHSY and CDR2 as SAAADI. This CDR3 spans 14 amino acids. For the CDR3, the DNA is TGCGCCAGCAGTGAGTCGACAGGGATCAGGGAGCAGTTCTTC. Amino acids: CASSESTGIREQFF.

The chain has TRBV7-2 and TRBJ2-7; 7 nucleotides line up with TRBD2. V lost 2 bases to trimming and J lost 2 bases; unmatched junction nucleotides: 3. Germline V lookup: CDR1 SGHTA, CDR2 FQGNSA. This CDR3 comprises 14 residues. CDR3 sequence (DNA): TGTGCCAGCAGCTTATTGGGAGGGCCCTACGAGCAGTACTTC. The encoded protein is CASSLLGGPYEQYF.

V usage is TRBV11-3 and J usage is TRBJ2-1; D call uncertain. Trimming left V 1 base short and J 0 bases short, with 10 bases between. This CDR3 spans 16 amino acids. Germline V gene lookup returns CDR1 SGHNT and CDR2 YENEEA. The CDR3 reads CASSLVQSRSYNEQFF. The CDR3 nucleotides are TGTGCCAGCAGCTTAGTTCAGTCCCGCTCCTACAATGAGCAGTTCTTC. The entire variable domain, with the rest obtained from reference TRBV11-3 and TRBJ2-1, is as follows: EAGVVQSPRYKIIEKKQPVAFWCNPISGHNTLYWYLQNLGQGPELLIRYENEEAVDDSQLPKDRFSAERLKGVDSTLKIQPAELGDSAVYLCASSLVQSRSYNEQFFGPGTRLTVL.

The V gene is TRBV14, the J gene TRBJ2-7; D is unresolved. The CDR3 spans 15 residues. V was pared by 0 bases and J by 0 bases, with 9 bases between. CDR1 is SGHDN and CDR2 is FVKESK in the germline V gene. The CDR3: CASSQEVGSSYEQYF. Here the CDR3 DNA reads TGTGCCAGCAGCCAAGAAGTCGGTTCCTCCTACGAGCAGTACTTC.

In its sample, this clonotype was seen a few times. V and J are TRBV12-3 or TRBV12-4 and TRBJ1-2; 9 nucleotides agree with TRBD1. This CDR3 comprises 12 residues. Trimming took 5 bases from V and 7 from J; bases not matched to a gene: 2. CDR3 amino acids: CASSEQGAGYTF. The CDR3 bases are TGTGCCAGCAGTGAACAGGGGGCTGGCTACACCTTC.

This clonotype occurred a few times. V gene TRBV19 combines with J gene TRBJ2-6; D gene uncertain. Deletions cut 3 bases from V and 0 bases from J, with 9 bases between. Germline V gene lookup returns CDR1 LNHDA and CDR2 SQIVND (reference sequence). CDR3 length equals 16 residues. CDR3 in DNA: TGTGCCAGTAGTATGCGATACCCCTCTGGGGCCAACGTCCTGACTTTC. It encodes CASSMRYPSGANVLTF.

The chain combines TRBV7-9 with TRBJ2-1; 9 bases fit TRBD1. Germline loops: CDR1 SEHNR, CDR2 FQNEAQ (reference sequence). The CDR3 covers 13 residues. With 5 bases clipped from V and 7 bases from J, the junction kept 3 bases outside the gene matches. The CDR3 here is CASSAGQGNEQFF. CDR3 DNA: TGTGCCAGCAGCGCAGGACAGGGGAATGAGCAGTTCTTC.

The chain is built from TRBV7-2 and TRBJ2-3; 8 bases map to TRBD1. This CDR3 comprises 16 residues. CDR1 is SGHTA, CDR2 FQGNSA, per germline. V shed 0 bases, J shed 3 bases, and the junction held 5 bases outside the gene matches. DNA of the CDR3: TGTGCCAGCAGCTTAGCGTCACAGGGGGTAACAGATACGCAGTATTTT. Encoded protein: CASSLASQGVTDTQYF.

This clonotype was detected a few times. The chain uses TRBV20-1 and TRBJ2-2; D is undetermined. The CDR3 has 14 amino acids. Germline CDR1 DFQATT, CDR2 SNEGSKA (reference sequence). Between the trimmed V and J ends, which lost 6 bases and 6 bases, there was a span of 17 bases. The CDR3 sequence: CSASTVNPPGELFF. CDR3 sequence (DNA): TGCAGTGCGAGCACCGTCAATCCACCCGGGGAGCTGTTTTTT.

J is TRBJ1-5 and V is TRBV30; D might be TRBD1 (6 bases). The germline CDR1 and CDR2 sequences are GTSNPN and SVGIG (reference sequence). The length of the CDR3 is 13 residues. Trimming shortened V by 3 bases and J by 3 bases, and 9 bases separated the two germline ends. CDR3 nucleotides: TGTGCCTGGAGCGGGACATTCAATCAGCCCCAGCATTTT. Its translation is CAWSGTFNQPQHF.

The chain combines TRBV19 with TRBJ1-5; unclear D gene. CDR3 size: 16 residues. The V gene lost 4 bases and the J gene lost 7 bases, with 20 bases spanning the gap. The V gene's germline CDR1 is LNHDA and CDR2 SQIVND (reference sequence). The CDR3 DNA sequence: TGTGCCAGTAGTACCCAGGACGGCGGTGGAGCCCAGCCCCAGCATTTT. Translation: CASSTQDGGGAQPQHF.

The chain couples TRBV28 to TRBJ2-7; 7 bases map to TRBD2. The trim removed 5 bases at V and 2 bases at J, leaving 15 bases unmatched. In germline, CDR1 is MDHEN, CDR2 SYDVKM. The CDR3 has 17 residues. CDR3 DNA: TGTGCCAGCAGTACAACCTCTGGGGGGGACGGAGCCTACGAGCAGTACTTC. Encoded protein: CASSTTSGGDGAYEQYF.

This clonotype was seen only once. One end of the junction varies from germline; a read error may be responsible. The CDR3 is CSARDKRRGSLF. Written as DNA, the CDR3 is TGCAGTGCTAGAGATAAGAGGCGTGGCAGCCTGTTT. The V and J genes are TRBV20-1 and TRBJ1-1, with unresolved D. The germline gives CDR1 DFQATT, CDR2 SNEGSKA (reference sequence). The length of the CDR3 is 12 residues.

The gene calls are TRBV6-1 and TRBJ2-7, with 9 positions matching TRBD2. The CDR3 length is 15 residues. Unmatched junction bases numbered 8, after V lost 8 bases and J lost 0 bases. Germline CDR1 reads MNHNS; CDR2 reads SASEGT. CDR3 nucleotides: TGTGCCAGCCGGAGCGGGGGGTCGCCCTCCTACGAGCAGTACTTC. Its protein product is CASRSGGSPSYEQYF.

This chain uses TRBV2 with TRBJ1-6; a possible D gene is TRBD1 (5 bases). The CDR3 length is 15 residues. V was pared by 6 bases and J by 0 bases, with 9 bases between. Germline V lookup: CDR1 SNHLY, CDR2 FYNNEI. The CDR3 DNA is TGTGCCAGCAGCAGGGAAGGCTCCTATAATTCACCCCTCCACTTT. It specifies CASSREGSYNSPLHF. The full variable domain, its missing parts supplied by reference TRBV2 and TRBJ1-6, is EPEVTQTPSHQVTQMGQEVILRCVPISNHLYFYWYRQILGQKVEFLVSFYNNEISEKSEIFDDQFSVERPDGSNFTLKIRSTKLEDSAMYFCASSREGSYNSPLHFGNGTRLTVT.

The V call is TRBV19, the J call TRBJ1-1, with 10 nucleotides matching TRBD1. V dropped 6 bases and J dropped 3; count of bases not matched to a gene: 7. Looked up from germline, CDR1 is LNHDA and CDR2 is SQIVND (reference sequence). CDR3 length: 15 amino acids. The CDR3 region has the DNA TGTGCCAGTAGCCGGGACAGGGGTGGATACACTGAAGCTTTCTTT. Encoded protein: CASSRDRGGYTEAFF.

The chain links TRBV15 to TRBJ1-1, with D possibly TRBD1 on 5 matching bases. V was shortened by 5 bases and J by 3 bases, with 16 bases between the two germline ends. Germline values: CDR1 LNHNV, CDR2 YYDKDF (reference sequence). The CDR3 extends over 15 amino acids. In nucleotides, the CDR3 is TGTGCCACCAGCGACGGGTTGGGCAGGGACACTGAAGCTTTCTTT. Its translation: CATSDGLGRDTEAFF.

CDR3 region: CASTFNSATNYGYTF. In DNA form, the CDR3 reads TGTGCCAGCACGTTTAACAGTGCCACTAACTATGGCTACACCTTC. This chain uses TRBV19 with TRBJ1-2; D not resolved. CDR3 size: 15 residues. Germline CDR1 reads LNHDA; CDR2 reads SQIVND (reference sequence). V lost 9 bases to trimming and J lost 0 bases, with 17 bases between them.

V and J are TRBV6-1 and TRBJ2-7; no firm D call. Trimming pared 6 bases from V and 9 bases from J, leaving 24 bases between. The germline V gene encodes CDR1 MNHNS and CDR2 SASEGT. CDR3 length: 15 residues. The CDR3, as DNA: TGTGCCAGCAGACCAGTGGGCCCAGTCGTTTCGCGGCAGTACTTC. It specifies CASRPVGPVVSRQYF.

The chain joins TRBV20-1 to TRBJ2-3; 13 positions agree with TRBD2. Germline V gene sequence: CDR1 DFQATT, CDR2 SNEGSKA (reference sequence). The CDR3 runs 15 residues. The trim removed 5 bases at V and 7 bases at J, leaving 9 bases unmatched. The CDR3 DNA reads as TGCAGTGCTGCTCTACTAGCGGGAGGGCCGAATACGCAGTATTTT. Translating it yields CSAALLAGGPNTQYF.

CDR3 loop: CSCRGGSTSTDTQYF. In nucleotides, the CDR3 is TGCAGTTGCAGGGGCGGCAGTACTAGCACAGATACGCAGTATTTT. This chain joins TRBV20-1 and TRBJ2-3; a weak D match, TRBD1 (6 bases). This CDR3 region has 15 residues. V shed 8 bases and J shed 0 bases, with 18 bases lying between them. In germline, CDR1 is DFQATT, CDR2 SNEGSKA (reference sequence).

The V gene is TRBV12-3 or TRBV12-4, the J gene TRBJ2-5, with a possible D match to TRBD2 (5 bases). The CDR3 is 15 amino acids. The V end lost 0 bases, the J end lost 2 bases, and 10 bases lay between the germline ends. The CDR3 loop reads CASSLAGLRQETQYF. Here the CDR3 DNA reads TGTGCCAGCAGTTTAGCTGGACTCCGACAAGAGACCCAGTACTTC.

V and J are TRBV28 and TRBJ1-3; TRBD1 matches 8 bases. The V gene end was trimmed by 8 bases and the J gene end by 3 bases; junction bases not matched to a gene: 6. In germline, CDR1 is MDHEN, CDR2 SYDVKM. The CDR3 consists of 14 residues. The CDR3 DNA reads TGTGCCAGCCTGACCGGACAGGGTGGAAACACCATATATTTT. This sequence encodes CASLTGQGGNTIYF.

The chain recombines TRBV5-1 with TRBJ1-1; D not certain. The germline CDR1 and CDR2 sequences are SGHRS and YFSETQ. The CDR3 runs 13 residues. V lost 4 bases to trimming and J lost 0 bases, with 7 bases between them. This CDR3 reads CASSRVMNTEAFF. In nucleotides, the CDR3 is TGCGCCAGCAGCAGGGTCATGAACACTGAAGCTTTCTTT.

The chain links TRBV18 to TRBJ1-2; 9 bases line up with TRBD1. Germline V gene data show CDR1 as KGHSH and CDR2 as LQKENI. This CDR3 has 15 residues. V lost 0 bases and J lost 6; bases outside the gene matches: 5. The CDR3 DNA reads TGTGCCAGCTCACCACCGATGGACAGGGGTAATGGCTACACCTTC. It encodes CASSPPMDRGNGYTF.

The chain carries TRBV14 and TRBJ1-6; 7 bases agree with TRBD1. The germline V gene has CDR1 SGHDN and CDR2 FVKESK. Unmatched junction bases numbered 4, after V lost 2 bases and J lost 9 bases. This CDR3 has 14 amino acids. Here the CDR3 reads CASSQKGQSSPLHF. The CDR3 DNA is TGTGCCAGCAGCCAAAAGGGACAGTCTTCACCCCTCCACTTT.